This T cell receptor beta chain derives from a study of blood T cell repertoires in COVID-19. Sequencing was performed with immunoSEQ multiplex PCR; in TCRdb, only in-frame clones are kept and a portion is missing. The profile shows about 73,000 clones, approximately 88% of them singletons. The CDR3 is 12 residues long. Germline CDR1 reads SNHLY; CDR2 reads FYNNEI. V was clipped by 10 bases and J by 1 base, with 9 bases between them. The chain links TRBV2 to TRBJ2-3; the D gene is possibly TRBD1 (6 bases). Sample: peripheral blood. This receptor was taken from a man older than 75 with active or convalescent COVID-19. CDR3 loop: CAIRTGTDTQYF. CDR3 coding DNA: TGTGCCATTCGGACAGGCACAGATACGCAGTATTTT. The full variable domain, rest sourced from reference TRBV2 and TRBJ2-3, is EPEVTQTPSHQVTQMGQEVILRCVPISNHLYFYWYRQILGQKVEFLVSFYNNEISEKSEIFDDQFSVERPDGSNFTLKIRSTKLEDSAMYFCAIRTGTDTQYFGPGTRLTVL.